Sequencing of this TCR beta chain was carried out in a study of blood T cell repertoires in COVID-19. Across the study: From the United States, Italy and Spain came samples of acute and convalescent COVID-19.

The CDR3 is 15 residues long. From germline, CDR1 is MGHRA and CDR2 YSYEKL. V was clipped by 1 base and J by 5 bases, with 14 bases between them. Per the original data handling: Nucleated cell counts were estimated from reference gene primer amplification. Using immunoSEQ multiplex PCR, the repertoire was profiled, and TCRdb retains in-frame clones only, with some absent. That table furnishes V, J and clone size, whereas the DNA furnished D and trimming. The table lists roughly 290,000 clones, around 88% of them singletons, with around 2.1% in the top ten. Input material: peripheral blood. This receptor was obtained from a woman aged 25-40 years who had recovered from COVID-19. J is TRBJ1-2 and V is TRBV4-1; no reliable D call. CDR3 loop: CASSQVGGGGYGYTF. The CDR3 region has the DNA TGCGCCAGCAGCCAAGTAGGCGGAGGAGGTTATGGCTACACCTTC.